One and the same sample provided the 15 T cell receptor beta chains below, sequenced in a study of CD8 T cells in Susac syndrome (dated by TCRdb to between 2018 and 2021). The receptor library was made with the immunoSEQ multiplex PCR assay. RNA was extracted with the RNeasy kit and about 0.45 to 1 ug was reverse transcribed using random hexamers. TCRdb trimmed the raw reads at Q25, called clones with MiXCR and kept productive beta chains. When rows share a CDR3 protein, they turn into one entry using the most common DNA and genes. Counted in this sample were some 170,000 distinct CDR3 sequences; roughly 95% of them appeared once. Roughly 0.1% of the sample rests with the top ten. The sample was CD4+ T cells from PBMCs. All receptors come from a human donor with multiple sclerosis.

The chain combines TRBV7-3 with TRBJ2-3; 8 positions match TRBD2. The CDR3 totals 12 residues. From germline, CDR1 is SGHTA and CDR2 FQGTGA. The V and J ends lost 6 bases and 11 bases, in that order; junction bases with no gene match: 7. The CDR3 DNA sequence: TGTGCCAGCAGTACCGGGACTAGTATGCAGTATTTT. Translation gives CASSTGTSMQYF.

This clonotype was observed a single time. This rearrangement joins TRBV20-1 to TRBJ1-5, with unresolved D. Trimming took off 2 bases at V and 0 bases at J, with 5 bases between the two ends. The CDR3 spans 13 residues. Germline V lookup: CDR1 DFQATT, CDR2 SNEGSKA (reference sequence). The CDR3 here is CSARSVSNQPQHF. The CDR3 nucleotides are TGCAGTGCTAGATCGGTTAGCAATCAGCCCCAGCATTTT.

This chain links TRBV27 with TRBJ2-7; 7 bases fit TRBD1. Germline lookup yields CDR1 MNHEY and CDR2 SMNVEV (reference sequence). There are 12 residues in the CDR3. Trimming cost V 5 bases and J 12 bases; bases outside gene matches: 10. CDR3 sequence (DNA): TGTGCCAGCAGTCTTCTACAGGGGTCCCCGTACTTC. Translation gives CASSLLQGSPYF.

This clonotype was counted once. The J gene is TRBJ2-3, the V gene TRBV6-5; a possible D gene is TRBD1 (5 bases). Germline CDR1 reads MNHEY; CDR2 reads SVGAGI. Trimming cost V 0 bases and J 2 bases, with 18 bases left between them. The CDR3 consists of 18 residues. Written as DNA, the CDR3 is TGTGCCAGCAGTTACTCGATGCAGACCCCCAGGGACACAGATACGCAGTATTTT. Translation: CASSYSMQTPRDTDTQYF.

This clonotype was observed a few times. The chain has TRBV6-1 and TRBJ2-5, with 7 bases fitting TRBD1. This CDR3 has 13 residues. Trimming cost V 11 bases and J 5 bases; bases outside gene matches: 11. CDR1 and CDR2 (germline): MNHNS, SASEGT. CDR3 coding DNA: TGTGCCTCCCTACGACTACAGGGGGAGACCCAGTACTTC. It is translated as CASLRLQGETQYF.

The J gene is TRBJ2-7, the V gene TRBV20-1, with D unclear. CDR3 length: 14 amino acids. Per germline, CDR1 DFQATT and CDR2 SNEGSKA (reference sequence). V shed 2 bases and J shed 4 bases, with 15 bases lying between them. The CDR3 sequence is CSARLLRQSYEQYF. The CDR3 DNA reads TGCAGTGCTAGATTGTTAAGACAATCTTACGAGCAGTACTTC.

This clonotype was counted a single time. The V call is TRBV10-3, the J call TRBJ2-1; D unclear. Germline assignment: CDR1 ENHRY and CDR2 SYGVKD. This CDR3 has 13 residues. Trimming cost V 7 bases and J 5 bases, with 12 bases left between them. The CDR3: CAITSDANNEQFF. The CDR3, as DNA: TGTGCCATCACGAGCGACGCGAACAATGAGCAGTTCTTC.

The V call is TRBV30, the J call TRBJ2-1; 10 bases fit TRBD2. In germline, CDR1 is GTSNPN, CDR2 SVGIG (reference sequence). Losses at the gene ends were 6 bases for V and 9 bases for J; bases not matched to a gene: 5. The CDR3 is 12 amino acids. CDR3 residues: CACGTSVSEQFF. CDR3 DNA sequence: TGTGCCTGCGGGACTAGCGTTAGTGAGCAGTTCTTC.

This rearrangement joins TRBV29-1 to TRBJ2-1; D not resolved. Germline V gene lookup returns CDR1 SQVTM and CDR2 ANQGSEA. V was shortened by 6 bases and J by 5 bases, with 20 bases between the two germline ends. The CDR3 has 15 amino acids. CDR3 protein: CSVLSYHDSDNEQFF. CDR3 in DNA: TGCAGCGTCTTAAGTTACCACGATTCGGACAATGAGCAGTTCTTC.

The sample holds a few counts of this clonotype. V usage is TRBV20-1 and J usage is TRBJ2-7; 10 bases agree with TRBD2. Germline V lookup: CDR1 DFQATT, CDR2 SNEGSKA (reference sequence). The V segment lost 4 bases and the J segment 4 bases; nucleotides outside the gene matches: 7. This CDR3 is 14 amino acids long. The CDR3 DNA reads as TGCAGTGCTACCCTAGCGGGAGTAGTTTACGAGCAGTACTTC. Protein product: CSATLAGVVYEQYF.

This rearrangement joins TRBV20-1 to TRBJ1-5; 9 bases match TRBD1. CDR1 DFQATT and CDR2 SNEGSKA come from the germline V gene (reference sequence). The V and J ends lost 1 base and 6 bases, in that order; junction bases with no gene match: 4. This CDR3 comprises 14 residues. In nucleotides, the CDR3 is TGCAGTGCTAGAGGAGGGACAGGGACTCAGCCCCAGCATTTT. Encoded protein: CSARGGTGTQPQHF.

V usage is TRBV15 and J usage is TRBJ2-1; D may be TRBD1 or TRBD2 (5 bases each). V shed 5 bases and J shed 0 bases, with 17 bases lying between them. The CDR3 totals 17 residues. CDR1 LNHNV and CDR2 YYDKDF come from the germline V gene (reference sequence). CDR3 nucleotide sequence: TGTGCCACCAGCCCCAGCCCGGACACTAGCTCCTACAATGAGCAGTTCTTC. Translated, it gives CATSPSPDTSSYNEQFF.

The chain is built from TRBV19 and TRBJ1-2; perhaps TRBD1 as D (5 bases). Trimming removed 6 bases from V and 8 bases from J, with 13 bases in between. In germline, CDR1 is LNHDA, CDR2 SQIVND (reference sequence). The CDR3 is made up of 12 amino acids. The CDR3 nucleotides are TGTGCCAGTAGACAGGACCGGTGGGGCTACACCTTC. This translates into CASRQDRWGYTF.

J is TRBJ1-2 and V is TRBV20-1; TRBD1 is a possible D gene (5 bases). Germline CDR1 reads DFQATT; CDR2 reads SNEGSKA (reference sequence). The CDR3 extends over 13 amino acids. Trimming pared 1 base from V and 0 bases from J, leaving 6 bases between. The CDR3 bases are TGCAGTGCTAGAGGAGGGGCTAACTATGGCTACACCTTC. Protein product: CSARGGANYGYTF.

This clonotype was picked up one time. The rearrangement joins TRBV11-2 to TRBJ2-7; D possibly corresponds to TRBD1 (6 bases). Germline CDR1 is SGHAT and CDR2 is FQNNGV. This CDR3 is 13 amino acids long. V was pared by 4 bases and J by 6 bases, with 13 bases between. The DNA for the CDR3 is TGTGCCAGCAGCTCCCAGCCAGGGGTCGAGCAGTACTTC. Translating gives CASSSQPGVEQYF. The complete variable domain, with remaining parts taken from reference TRBV11-2 and TRBJ2-7, reads EAGVAQSPRYKIIEKRQSVAFWCNPISGHATLYWYQQILGQGPKLLIQFQNNGVVDDSQLPKDRFSAERLKGVDSTLKIQPAKLEDSAVYLCASSSQPGVEQYFGPGTRLTVT.